Shown below are 26 T cell receptor beta chains from a single sample sequenced in a study of blood T cell repertoires in COVID-19. TCRdb's copy holds only in-frame clones and misses some; the assay was immunoSEQ multiplex PCR. Of about 160,000 clones in the sample, over 70% were seen once. Sample: peripheral blood. The receptors derive from a woman of 80 years or more with active or convalescent COVID-19.

The chain couples TRBV7-8 to TRBJ1-6; 9 bases align to TRBD1. Germline V lookup: CDR1 SGHVS, CDR2 FQNEAQ. J gave up 6 bases and V 5 bases, and 5 bases lay outside the gene matches. This CDR3 has 15 amino acids. As DNA, the CDR3 is TGTGCCAGCAGCGAGAAGACAGGGGGTAATTCACCCCTCCACTTT. Translating it yields CASSEKTGGNSPLHF.

The chain employs TRBV4-3 and TRBJ1-1; possible D gene TRBD1, 5 bases. The germline V and J ends were trimmed by 0 bases and 11 bases, with 13 bases remaining between them. This CDR3 has 13 residues. Germline-derived CDR1 and CDR2 are LGHNA and YSLEER. The CDR3 loop is CASSQESWGGAFF. Written as DNA, the CDR3 is TGCGCCAGCAGCCAAGAGTCGTGGGGGGGGGCTTTCTTT.

The table lists this clone with a few counts. The chain couples TRBV10-3 to TRBJ1-2; TRBD1 matches at 8 bases. CDR1 is ENHRY and CDR2 is SYGVKD in the germline V gene. CDR3 size: 13 residues. With V trimmed by 2 bases and J by 7 bases, 3 bases remained unmatched. The DNA of the CDR3 is TGTGCCATCAGTGAGGGACAGGGTGGTGGCTACACCTTC. Residues: CAISEGQGGGYTF.

The V call is TRBV5-1, the J call TRBJ2-3; 9 nucleotides line up with TRBD1. The ends lost 9 bases at V and 5 bases at J; junction bases unmatched: 7. This CDR3 spans 13 amino acids. Germline lookup yields CDR1 SGHRS and CDR2 YFSETQ. The CDR3 here is CATGQGSGDTQYF. CDR3 bases: TGCGCCACCGGACAGGGGAGTGGAGATACGCAGTATTTT.

The genes are TRBV7-9 and TRBJ1-2; D is uncertain. Looked up from germline, CDR1 is SEHNR and CDR2 is FQNEAQ (reference sequence). The CDR3 is made up of 14 amino acids. V was trimmed by 5 bases and J by 3 bases, leaving 13 bases between them. The CDR3 region is CASSPGNWDYGYTF. CDR3 coding DNA: TGTGCCAGCAGCCCGGGAAATTGGGACTATGGCTACACCTTC.

V is TRBV25-1 and J is TRBJ1-1; no reliable D call. The CDR3 spans 14 residues. V lost 3 bases and J lost 0, with 8 bases in between. Looked up from germline, CDR1 is MGHDK and CDR2 is SYGVNS. In DNA, the CDR3 is TGTGCCAGCAGTGATTGGCAACTGAACACTGAAGCTTTCTTT. As protein: CASSDWQLNTEAFF.

The rearrangement uses TRBV4-3 and TRBJ1-5; a possible D gene is TRBD1 (6 bases). V was clipped by 1 base and J by 4 bases, with 8 bases between them. The CDR3 spans 14 residues. Germline V gene lookup returns CDR1 LGHNA and CDR2 YSLEER. CDR3 protein: CASSQGTENQPQHF. As DNA, the CDR3 is TGCGCCAGCAGCCAAGGGACAGAAAATCAGCCCCAGCATTTT.

The CDR3 protein is CAIWSGSFGFAGELFF. In DNA form, the CDR3 reads TGTGCCATCTGGTCGGGGTCTTTTGGGTTCGCCGGGGAGCTGTTTTTT. The J gene is TRBJ2-2, the V gene TRBV6-6; weak D call: TRBD2 (5 bases). The germline V gene has CDR1 MNHNY and CDR2 SVGAGI (reference sequence). V was trimmed by 10 bases and J by 6 bases, leaving 24 bases between them. CDR3 size: 16 residues.

The CDR3 DNA follows: TGTGCCAGCAGTTACTCGATGAGGTCCGGGACAGGGGGCAATCAGCCCCAGCATTTT. Protein: CASSYSMRSGTGGNQPQHF. The V and J genes are TRBV6-2 or TRBV6-3 and TRBJ1-5; 10 nucleotides align to TRBD1. The CDR3 loop spans 19 amino acids. V shed 0 bases, J shed 2 bases, and the junction held 10 bases outside the gene matches. Germline V gene sequence: CDR1 MNHEY, CDR2 SVGEGT.

The V and J genes are TRBV4-1 and TRBJ1-2, with a weak D call TRBD1 (6 bases). Looked up from germline, CDR1 is MGHRA and CDR2 is YSYEKL. V gave up 1 base and J gave up 2 bases, with 11 bases separating them. The CDR3 covers 15 residues. CDR3 protein: CASSQGQVGNYGYTF. CDR3 nucleotide sequence: TGCGCCAGCAGCCAAGGACAGGTCGGAAACTATGGCTACACCTTC.

V gene TRBV9 combines with J gene TRBJ2-7; the match to TRBD2 covers 7 bases. Germline V gene sequence: CDR1 SGDLS, CDR2 YYNGEE. This CDR3 has 15 amino acids. J lost 6 bases, V lost 4 bases, and 13 bases had no gene match. In nucleotides, the CDR3 is TGTGCCAGCAGCTTAACCGGGACTACCATTTTCGAGCAGTACTTC. This translates into CASSLTGTTIFEQYF. Supplemented by reference TRBV9 and TRBJ2-7, the full variable domain reads DSGVTQTPKHLITATGQRVTLRCSPRSGDLSVYWYQQSLDQGLQFLIQYYNGEERAKGNILERFSAQQFPDLHSELNLSSLELGDSALYFCASSLTGTTIFEQYFGPGTRLTVT.

The rearrangement joins TRBV7-2 to TRBJ2-3; D gene uncertain. The V gene lost 1 base and the J gene lost 1 base, with 9 bases spanning the gap. This CDR3 contains 15 residues. Germline V lookup: CDR1 SGHTA, CDR2 FQGNSA. This CDR3 reads CASSLGTARTDTQYF. In DNA, the CDR3 is TGTGCCAGCAGCTTAGGAACAGCCCGCACAGATACGCAGTATTTT.

The chain uses TRBV6-5 and TRBJ2-7; 8 bases are a match to TRBD1. From germline, CDR1 is MNHEY and CDR2 SVGAGI. V was pared by 6 bases and J by 2 bases, with 6 bases of the junction left unmatched. This CDR3 spans 14 amino acids. DNA for the CDR3: TGTGCCAGCAGGCCCGGACAGGGAGCCTACGAGCAGTACTTC. The encoded protein is CASRPGQGAYEQYF.

This clone was seen more than once but under ten times. The V and J genes are TRBV19 and TRBJ1-3, with 7 nucleotides matching TRBD1. The J segment lost 0 bases and the V segment lost 3 bases, leaving 5 bases of the junction unmatched. The length of the CDR3 is 16 residues. Germline CDR1 reads LNHDA; CDR2 reads SQIVND (reference sequence). The CDR3 reads CASSISGQSSGNTIYF. CDR3 bases: TGTGCCAGTAGTATTTCGGGACAGAGCTCTGGAAACACCATATATTTT.

The chain recombines TRBV5-6 with TRBJ2-1; 9 bases align to TRBD1. The CDR3 contains 12 residues. Germline assignment: CDR1 SGHDT and CDR2 YYEEEE. V was pared by 3 bases and J by 8 bases, with 0 bases of the junction left unmatched. CDR3 nucleotides: TGTGCCAGCAGCTGGACAGGGGATGAGCAGTTCTTC. It translates to CASSWTGDEQFF.

A single count supports this clone. The rearrangement links TRBV7-2 to TRBJ1-1; possible D gene TRBD1, 5 bases. The CDR3 covers 13 residues. The ends were cut back, 4 bases at V and 5 bases at J, with 11 bases in the middle. Germline assignment: CDR1 SGHTA and CDR2 FQGNSA. CDR3 in amino acids: CASSSQRGTEAFF. In DNA form, the CDR3 reads TGTGCCAGCAGCTCCCAAAGGGGTACTGAAGCTTTCTTT.

The chain uses TRBV18 and TRBJ2-7; maybe TRBD2 (7 bases). Trimming took 4 bases from V and 3 from J, leaving 22 bases between them. The germline V gene has CDR1 KGHSH and CDR2 LQKENI. This CDR3 is 17 amino acids long. For the CDR3, the DNA is TGTGCCAGCTCACGGGCTGATGGGGGGGCCTTAATCTACGAGCAGTACTTC. It yields the protein CASSRADGGALIYEQYF.

DNA of the CDR3: TGTGCCTGGAGTCCTATTAGTTATGAGCAGTTCTTC. Translating gives CAWSPISYEQFF. The chain combines TRBV30 with TRBJ2-1; D is unresolved. V gave up 2 bases and J gave up 8 bases, with 10 bases separating them. The germline CDR1 and CDR2 sequences are GTSNPN and SVGIG (reference sequence). CDR3 size: 12 residues.

This chain connects TRBV27 to TRBJ1-6; 9 bases match TRBD1. The CDR3 length is 14 residues. Germline V CDR1 and CDR2: MNHEY, SMNVEV (reference sequence). J lost 7 bases, V lost 8 bases, and 6 bases had no gene match. The CDR3 coding sequence is TGTGCCAGCCACAGAGGGACAGGGAATTCACCCCTCCACTTT. This codes for CASHRGTGNSPLHF.

The chain recombines TRBV12-3 or TRBV12-4 with TRBJ1-4; D is undetermined. The CDR3 has 13 residues. V shed 3 bases and J shed 12 bases, with 14 bases lying between them. The CDR3 DNA reads as TGTGCCAGCAGTTTGAGGCAAGCAAAGGAACTGTTTTTT. Its translation is CASSLRQAKELFF.

This clone was seen once. The chain combines TRBV11-3 with TRBJ2-5, with a tentative D call TRBD2 (5 bases). Trimming took off 5 bases at V and 7 bases at J, with 8 bases between the two ends. This CDR3 has 11 amino acids. Germline lookup yields CDR1 SGHNT and CDR2 YENEEA. CDR3 region: CASSPGTTQYF. CDR3 DNA: TGTGCCAGCAGCCCGGGAACGACCCAGTACTTC. Drawing the rest from reference TRBV11-3 and TRBJ2-5, the complete variable domain is EAGVVQSPRYKIIEKKQPVAFWCNPISGHNTLYWYLQNLGQGPELLIRYENEEAVDDSQLPKDRFSAERLKGVDSTLKIQPAELGDSAVYLCASSPGTTQYFGPGTRLLVL.

CDR3 protein: CASSRDRAGTEAFF. The CDR3 region has the DNA TGTGCCAGCAGCCGGGACAGGGCTGGTACTGAAGCTTTCTTT. The chain recombines TRBV7-2 with TRBJ1-1, with TRBD1 identical over 9 bases. V lost 5 bases and J lost 5; bases outside the gene matches: 6. CDR1 is SGHTA and CDR2 is FQGNSA in the germline V gene. The CDR3 runs to 14 residues.

The chain uses TRBV7-2 and TRBJ1-2; D is uncertain. V gave up 2 bases and J gave up 4 bases, with 11 bases separating them. This CDR3 is built from 14 residues. CDR1 is SGHTA and CDR2 is FQGNSA in the germline V gene. CDR3 coding DNA: TGTGCCAGCAGCTTAAGTGAGGGCATCTATGGCTACACCTTC. It yields the protein CASSLSEGIYGYTF.

This chain connects TRBV27 to TRBJ1-1; the D is unclear. Germline loops: CDR1 MNHEY, CDR2 SMNVEV (reference sequence). Between the trimmed V and J ends, which lost 3 bases and 1 base, there was a span of 6 bases. This CDR3 comprises 13 residues. Here the CDR3 reads CASSFARNTEAFF. DNA of the CDR3: TGTGCCAGCAGTTTTGCCAGGAACACTGAAGCTTTCTTT.

This clone was seen just once. This rearrangement joins TRBV5-4 to TRBJ2-1, with 12 bases that match TRBD2. The junction had 7 bases not matched to a gene; V was cut back by 6 bases and J by 0 bases. CDR3 size: 17 residues. Germline CDR1 reads SGHNT; CDR2 reads YYREEE (reference sequence). CDR3 loop: CASTETSGGASYNEQFF. As DNA, the CDR3 is TGTGCCAGCACCGAGACTAGCGGGGGTGCCTCCTACAATGAGCAGTTCTTC.

This chain joins TRBV19 and TRBJ2-7, with D tentatively TRBD2 (6 bases). The CDR3 covers 14 residues. V lost 4 bases and J lost 5, with 15 bases in between. Germline values: CDR1 LNHDA, CDR2 SQIVND (reference sequence). CDR3 loop: CASSSRRDFDEQYF. As DNA, the CDR3 is TGTGCCAGTAGTAGCCGGAGGGATTTCGACGAGCAGTACTTC.